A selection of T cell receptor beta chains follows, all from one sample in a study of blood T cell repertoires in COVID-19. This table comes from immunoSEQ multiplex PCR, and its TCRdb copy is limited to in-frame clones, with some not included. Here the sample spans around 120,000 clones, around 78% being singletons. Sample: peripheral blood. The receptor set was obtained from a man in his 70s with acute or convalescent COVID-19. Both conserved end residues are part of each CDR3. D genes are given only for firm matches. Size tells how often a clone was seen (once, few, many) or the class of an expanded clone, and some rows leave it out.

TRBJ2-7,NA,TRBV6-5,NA,CASLTEDRYEQYF,TGTGCCAGCCTGACCGAGGACAGATACGAGCAGTACTTC
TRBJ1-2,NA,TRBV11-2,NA,CASSLGGGGGYTF,TGTGCCAGCAGCTTAGGGGGAGGCGGTGGCTACACCTTC
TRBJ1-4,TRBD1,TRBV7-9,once,CASSQQGAGGKLFF,TGTGCCAGCAGCCAACAGGGGGCCGGTGGAAAACTGTTTTTT
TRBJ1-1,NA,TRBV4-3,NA,CASSQIRNDRNTEAFF,TGCGCCAGCAGCCAGATCAGGAACGACAGAAACACTGAAGCTTTCTTT
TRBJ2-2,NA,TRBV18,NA,CASSPLRNTGELFF,TGTGCCAGCTCACCACTGAGGAACACCGGGGAGCTGTTTTTT
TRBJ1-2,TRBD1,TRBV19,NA,CASSIAQGAGGYTF,TGTGCCAGTAGTATTGCACAGGGGGCAGGGGGCTACACCTTC
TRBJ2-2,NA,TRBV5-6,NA,CASSLDYFAGELFF,TGTGCCAGCAGCCTTGATTATTTCGCGGGGGAGCTGTTTTTT
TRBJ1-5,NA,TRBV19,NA,CASSLLGEPQHF,TGTGCCAGTAGTCTCCTCGGGGAGCCCCAGCATTTT
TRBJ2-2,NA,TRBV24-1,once,CATSGGGGTGELFF,TGTGCCACCAGTGGCGGGGGCGGCACCGGGGAGCTGTTTTTT
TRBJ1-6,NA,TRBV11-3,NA,CASSYRNNSPLHF,TGTGCCAGCAGTTACAGAAATAATTCACCCCTCCACTTT
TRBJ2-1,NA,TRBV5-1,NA,CASSLKLYGSNEQFF,TGCGCCAGCAGCTTGAAGTTATATGGCTCCAATGAGCAGTTCTTC
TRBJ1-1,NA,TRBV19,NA,CASKLPNTEAFF,TGTGCCAGTAAACTGCCGAACACTGAAGCTTTCTTT
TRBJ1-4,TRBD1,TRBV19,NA,CAGRDRVNEKLFF,TGTGCCGGCAGGGACAGAGTGAATGAAAAACTGTTTTTT
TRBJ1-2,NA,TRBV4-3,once,CASSQVGGGYTF,TGCGCCAGCAGCCAAGTCGGGGGGGGCTACACCTTC
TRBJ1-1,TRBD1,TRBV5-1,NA,CASSTQGSTMNTEAFF,TGCGCCAGCAGCACACAGGGGAGTACTATGAACACTGAAGCTTTCTTT
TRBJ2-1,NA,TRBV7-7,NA,CASSPLPTSGWQFF,TGTGCCAGCAGCCCCCTCCCGACCTCAGGGTGGCAGTTCTTC
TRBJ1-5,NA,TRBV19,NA,CASSPGALNQPQHF,TGTGCCAGTAGCCCAGGGGCCCTGAATCAGCCCCAGCATTTT
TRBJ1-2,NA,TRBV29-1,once,CSVGTPGYGYTF,TGCAGCGTTGGGACACCCGGCTATGGCTACACCTTC
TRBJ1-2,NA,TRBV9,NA,CASSGGHIGYGYTF,TGTGCCAGCAGCGGGGGCCACATCGGGTATGGCTACACCTTC
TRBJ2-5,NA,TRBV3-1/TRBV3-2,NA,CASSPNRGLLGETQYF,TGTGCCAGCAGCCCTAATCGGGGACTGCTCGGGGAGACCCAGTACTTC
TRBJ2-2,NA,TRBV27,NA,CASSFTGYGGELFF,TGTGCCAGCAGTTTTACGGGGTACGGCGGGGAGCTGTTTTTT
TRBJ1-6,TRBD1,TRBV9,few,CASSVEGTANSPLHF,TGTGCCAGCAGCGTAGAAGGGACAGCCAATTCACCCCTCCACTTT
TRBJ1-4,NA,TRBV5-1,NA,CASSVPGGSNEKLFF,TGCGCCAGCAGCGTACCGGGGGGCTCTAATGAAAAACTGTTTTTT
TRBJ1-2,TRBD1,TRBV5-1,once,CASSPQDRVGYTF,TGCGCCAGCAGCCCCCAGGACAGGGTTGGCTACACCTTC
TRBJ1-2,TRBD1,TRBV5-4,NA,CASSARQGASYGYTF,TGTGCCAGCAGCGCTCGACAGGGGGCTAGCTATGGCTACACCTTC
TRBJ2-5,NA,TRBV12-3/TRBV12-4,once,CASSLGMQETQYF,TGTGCCAGCAGCCTCGGGATGCAAGAGACCCAGTACTTC